This note documents a single T cell receptor (beta chain) sequence. This sample is drawn from a study of CD8 T cells in Susac syndrome. Sequencing of TCR beta was performed on blood CD8+ and CD4+ T cells. The TEMRA cells underwent FACS enrichment, while the CD8+ and CD4+ T cells underwent negative isolation. Random hexamers served to reverse transcribe roughly 0.5 to 1 ug RNA. immunoSEQ multiplex PCR amplified TCR beta CDR3 across 54 Vbeta, 13 Jbeta. TCRdb itself ran the immunoSEQ multiplex PCR reads through MiXCR, one entry per CDR3 protein. The data contain 200,000 or so distinct CDR3 sequences, 90% to 95% of them singletons. Source material: CD4+ T cells from PBMCs. The clonotype originates from a human donor with multiple sclerosis.

CDR3 bases: TGTGCCAGCAGGGACGTCACAGATACGCAGTATTTT. Protein: CASRDVTDTQYF. V usage is TRBV5-4 and J usage is TRBJ2-3; D not resolved. The germline CDR1 and CDR2 sequences are SGHNT and YYREEE (reference sequence). The CDR3 contains 12 residues. Trimming stripped 5 bases from V and 2 bases from J, with 6 bases between. The entire variable domain, with the rest obtained from reference TRBV5-4 and TRBJ2-3, is as follows: ETGVTQSPTHLIKTRGQQVTLRCSSQSGHNTVSWYQQALGQGPQFIFQYYREEENGRGNFPPRFSGLQFPNYSSELNVNALELDDSALYLCASRDVTDTQYFGPGTRLTVL.